The 26 T cell receptor beta chains listed next were all sequenced from one sample in a study of T cell repertoires in ileal Crohn's disease. Time point meaning: neoterminal ileum biopsy at postoperative endoscopy, about 6 months after surgery. Clones were sequenced by immunoSEQ multiplex PCR, and TCRdb holds only the in-frame ones, with some missing. This sample has about 62,000 clones, with about 89% found just once. Source material: ileal tissue. The origin of the receptors is an adult with Crohn's disease.

V and J are TRBV6-1 and TRBJ2-7, with D maybe TRBD2 (5 bases). The length of the CDR3 is 15 residues. Trimming shortened V by 6 bases and J by 4 bases, and 19 bases separated the two germline ends. Germline values: CDR1 MNHNS, CDR2 SASEGT. In nucleotides, the CDR3 is TGTGCCAGCAGGTTAACTCCGGAAGGACTTTACGAGCAGTACTTC. Its protein is CASRLTPEGLYEQYF.

The gene calls are TRBV19 and TRBJ2-7, with a possible D match to TRBD1 (6 bases). This CDR3 contains 14 residues. Trimming shortened V by 5 bases and J by 5 bases, and 16 bases separated the two germline ends. In germline, CDR1 is LNHDA, CDR2 SQIVND (reference sequence). The CDR3 nucleotides are TGTGCCAGTAGTTTGGGACACACCAGGAACGAGCAGTACTTC. Encoded protein: CASSLGHTRNEQYF.

V is TRBV9 and J is TRBJ1-2, with a possible D match to TRBD1 (5 bases). Per germline, CDR1 SGDLS and CDR2 YYNGEE. This CDR3 is 14 amino acids long. V lost 3 bases, J lost 5 bases, and 14 bases lay in between. The CDR3 here is CASSANQGFYGYTF. The CDR3 DNA follows: TGTGCCAGCAGCGCCAATCAGGGTTTTTATGGCTACACCTTC.

The chain links TRBV5-1 to TRBJ1-6; tentatively, D is TRBD1 (6 bases). Trimming shortened V by 4 bases and J by 7 bases, and 18 bases separated the two germline ends. Germline V gene lookup returns CDR1 SGHRS and CDR2 YFSETQ. The CDR3 sequence is 16 residues long. CDR3 nucleotides: TGCGCCAGCAGCGTGGACAGCACCAGGATAAATTCACCCCTCCACTTT. This encodes CASSVDSTRINSPLHF. Full variable domain (remainder filled in from reference TRBV5-1 and TRBJ1-6): KAGVTQTPRYLIKTRGQQVTLSCSPISGHRSVSWYQQTPGQGLQFLFEYFSETQRNKGNFPGRFSGRQFSNSRSEMNVSTLELGDSALYLCASSVDSTRINSPLHFGNGTRLTVT.

The V gene is TRBV5-1, the J gene TRBJ1-1, with a possible D match to TRBD1 (5 bases). V dropped 6 bases and J dropped 6 bases, with 12 bases sitting between them. CDR3 length: 12 residues. Germline CDR1 is SGHRS and CDR2 is YFSETQ. The CDR3 spells CASTKGTSEAFF. DNA of the CDR3: TGCGCCAGCACGAAGGGGACTTCTGAAGCTTTCTTT.

The CDR3 bases are TGTGCCAGCAGCCACTATCGAGAAGCTTTCTTT. As protein: CASSHYREAFF. This chain uses TRBV6-1 with TRBJ1-1; no clear D gene. Trimming took off 6 bases at V and 8 bases at J, with 10 bases between the two ends. There are 11 residues in the CDR3. CDR1 MNHNS and CDR2 SASEGT come from the germline V gene.

The J gene is TRBJ1-2, the V gene TRBV7-8, with a possible D match to TRBD1 (6 bases). Trimming removed 5 bases at V and 1 base at J, with 17 bases between. The CDR3 length is 16 residues. Germline-derived CDR1 and CDR2 are SGHVS and FQNEAQ. CDR3 nucleotides: TGTGCCAGCAGCGCAGAAGGGAGGGGGAGTAACTATGGCTACACCTTC. Translated, it gives CASSAEGRGSNYGYTF.

The CDR3 is CAWSAGTSGGNIQYF. As DNA, the CDR3 is TGTGCCTGGAGTGCCGGTACTTCTGGGGGGAACATTCAGTACTTC. The gene calls are TRBV30 and TRBJ2-4, with D possibly matching TRBD2 (6 bases). The length of the CDR3 is 15 residues. CDR1 is GTSNPN and CDR2 is SVGIG in the germline V gene (reference sequence). V was cut by 1 base and J by 7 bases, with 17 bases left in between.

The V and J genes are TRBV5-6 and TRBJ1-2; D gene ambiguous. The CDR3 spans 15 residues. V shed 4 bases and J shed 5 bases, with 18 bases lying between them. Germline V CDR1 and CDR2: SGHDT, YYEEEE. The chain's CDR3 is CASSPLRSGKYGYTF. For the CDR3, the DNA is TGTGCCAGCAGCCCTCTTAGATCGGGGAAGTATGGCTACACCTTC.

This chain joins TRBV11-2 and TRBJ1-1; D gene ambiguous. V was pared by 5 bases and J by 1 base, with 14 bases between. There are 15 residues in the CDR3. Germline CDR1 is SGHAT and CDR2 is FQNNGV. The CDR3 here is CASSPQVGENTEAFF. As DNA, the CDR3 is TGTGCCAGCAGCCCCCAAGTGGGCGAGAACACTGAAGCTTTCTTT. Variable domain in full (rest from reference TRBV11-2 and TRBJ1-1): EAGVAQSPRYKIIEKRQSVAFWCNPISGHATLYWYQQILGQGPKLLIQFQNNGVVDDSQLPKDRFSAERLKGVDSTLKIQPAKLEDSAVYLCASSPQVGENTEAFFGQGTRLTVV.

This clone came up once. The rearrangement links TRBV7-2 to TRBJ1-3, with 7 positions matching TRBD1. V gave up 5 bases and J gave up 0 bases; unmatched junction bases: 4. This CDR3 region has 15 residues. Germline assignment: CDR1 SGHTA and CDR2 FQGNSA. This CDR3 reads CASSRDSNSGNTIYF. The DNA of the CDR3 is TGTGCCAGCAGCCGGGACAGTAACTCTGGAAACACCATATATTTT.

CDR3 protein: CASSVPAEEKLFF. The CDR3 nucleotides read TGTGCCAGCAGTGTCCCCGCCGAGGAAAAACTGTTTTTT. The V call is TRBV28, the J call TRBJ1-4; no clear D gene. Trimming shortened V by 5 bases and J by 8 bases, and 12 bases separated the two germline ends. The germline gives CDR1 MDHEN, CDR2 SYDVKM. The CDR3 consists of 13 residues.

This clone was detected only once. V and J are TRBV5-4 and TRBJ2-5; tentative D call: TRBD2 (6 bases). Trimming removed 4 bases at V and 2 bases at J, with 18 bases between. The CDR3 consists of 16 residues. The germline V gene encodes CDR1 SGHNT and CDR2 YYREEE (reference sequence). The CDR3 nucleotides read TGTGCCAGCAGCCGGTCGGGCGGGGCCCTGCAAGAGACCCAGTACTTC. Its translation is CASSRSGGALQETQYF.

The J gene is TRBJ2-1, the V gene TRBV9, with 8 bases lining up with TRBD1. V shed 3 bases, J shed 7 bases, and the junction held 3 bases outside the gene matches. The germline gives CDR1 SGDLS, CDR2 YYNGEE. The CDR3 length is 13 residues. CDR3: CASSGQGINEQFF. CDR3 DNA: TGTGCCAGCAGCGGACAGGGGATAAATGAGCAGTTCTTC.

This rearrangement joins TRBV15 to TRBJ1-1; 7 bases match TRBD1. The CDR3 contains 17 residues. Trimming removed 2 bases from V and 6 bases from J; junction bases left unmatched: 15. Germline assignment: CDR1 LNHNV and CDR2 YYDKDF (reference sequence). CDR3 in amino acids: CATSRPRQGVVFSEAFF. The CDR3 region has the DNA TGTGCCACCAGCAGACCTCGACAGGGTGTGGTTTTCTCTGAAGCTTTCTTT.

The J gene is TRBJ2-5, the V gene TRBV13; TRBD2 is a possible D gene (6 bases). Germline values: CDR1 PRHDT, CDR2 FYEKMQ (reference sequence). V dropped 5 bases and J dropped 4 bases, with 11 bases sitting between them. The CDR3 runs 13 residues. In nucleotides, the CDR3 is TGTGCCAGCAGCCCGGGAGTTGGAGAGACCCAGTACTTC. This encodes CASSPGVGETQYF.

The CDR3 sequence is CASSTRVWESGELFF. The CDR3 DNA reads as TGTGCCAGCAGTACCAGGGTATGGGAATCGGGGGAGCTGTTTTTT. The chain joins TRBV6-6 to TRBJ2-2; TRBD1 might be the D (5 bases). Trimming cost V 5 bases and J 8 bases, with 18 bases left between them. Germline V lookup: CDR1 MNHNY, CDR2 SVGAGI (reference sequence). This CDR3 is built from 15 residues.

The gene calls are TRBV2 and TRBJ1-5, with D perhaps TRBD1 (6 bases). Looked up from germline, CDR1 is SNHLY and CDR2 is FYNNEI. The CDR3 loop spans 15 amino acids. V lost 6 bases to trimming and J lost 3 bases, with 15 bases between them. CDR3 loop: CASRPRRGANQPQHF. Here the CDR3 DNA reads TGTGCCAGCAGGCCCCGACGGGGGGCCAATCAGCCCCAGCATTTT.

This rearrangement joins TRBV15 to TRBJ2-1; 10 bases fit TRBD2. CDR3 length: 14 residues. Germline lookup yields CDR1 LNHNV and CDR2 YYDKDF (reference sequence). Unmatched junction bases numbered 3, after V lost 8 bases and J lost 2 bases. DNA of the CDR3: TGTGCCACCCGAAGCGGGGGGGCCTACAATGAGCAGTTCTTC. It encodes CATRSGGAYNEQFF.

CDR3 sequence: CASSQGGQGTGELFF. The DNA for the CDR3 is TGCGCCAGCAGCCAAGGGGGGCAGGGCACCGGGGAGCTGTTTTTT. The chain recombines TRBV4-3 with TRBJ2-2; TRBD1 might be the D (6 bases). Trimming left V 1 base short and J 4 bases short, with 10 bases between. The length of the CDR3 is 15 residues. From germline, CDR1 is LGHNA and CDR2 YSLEER.

There are a few counts of this clone. The genes are TRBV6-6 and TRBJ2-5; possibly TRBD1 for D (6 bases). V shed 6 bases and J shed 6 bases, with 17 bases lying between them. The CDR3 covers 14 residues. Germline lookup yields CDR1 MNHNY and CDR2 SVGAGI (reference sequence). The CDR3 is CASSMTTGHQTQYF. In DNA, the CDR3 is TGTGCCAGCAGCATGACTACAGGGCATCAGACCCAGTACTTC.

The gene calls are TRBV18 and TRBJ1-3; 10 bases match TRBD1. CDR1 and CDR2 (germline): KGHSH, LQKENI. This CDR3 spans 14 amino acids. With 6 bases clipped from V and 9 bases from J, the junction kept 8 bases outside the gene matches. The CDR3 DNA is TGTGCCAGCTCTCCCCGGGACAGGGGCTTCACCATATATTTT. This codes for CASSPRDRGFTIYF.

This sequence joins TRBV5-1 and TRBJ1-1; no definite D call. CDR1 SGHRS and CDR2 YFSETQ come from the germline V gene. The V end lost 3 bases, the J end lost 2 bases, and 14 bases lay between the germline ends. CDR3 size: 15 residues. This CDR3 reads CASSYSGRINTEAFF. CDR3 DNA: TGCGCCAGCAGCTATTCGGGTCGGATCAACACTGAAGCTTTCTTT.

V is TRBV6-6 and J is TRBJ2-3; D uncertain. The length of the CDR3 is 13 residues. V lost 0 bases and J lost 6, with 7 bases in between. The germline gives CDR1 MNHNY, CDR2 SVGAGI (reference sequence). The CDR3 DNA reads as TGTGCCAGCAGTTACTCGAATCGGGATACGCAGTATTTT. Its translation: CASSYSNRDTQYF.

The rearrangement joins TRBV28 to TRBJ1-1; D remains unclear. Trimming removed 10 bases from V and 3 bases from J, with 15 bases in between. This CDR3 has 13 amino acids. In germline, CDR1 is MDHEN, CDR2 SYDVKM. This CDR3 reads CATLSSSYTEAFF. CDR3 bases: TGTGCCACCCTATCTTCAAGCTACACTGAAGCTTTCTTT.

The V call is TRBV18, the J call TRBJ1-3; 11 bases fit TRBD1. J gave up 0 bases and V 2 bases, and 0 bases lay outside the gene matches. Looked up from germline, CDR1 is KGHSH and CDR2 is LQKENI. CDR3 length: 16 amino acids. The CDR3 is CASSPGTGGSGNTIYF. DNA of the CDR3: TGTGCCAGCTCACCAGGGACAGGGGGCTCTGGAAACACCATATATTTT. The full variable domain, with the rest looked up from reference TRBV18 and TRBJ1-3, is NAGVMQNPRHLVRRRGQEARLRCSPMKGHSHVYWYRQLPEEGLKFMVYLQKENIIDESGMPKERFSAEFPKEGPSILRIQQVVRGDSAAYFCASSPGTGGSGNTIYFGEGSWLTVV.